This TCR beta chain was documented in a study of shared clonotypes between healthy human individuals. Positively selected for CCR7, the CD45RO-negative cells used as naive CD8 cells excluded terminally differentiated effector memory CD45RA+ cells. Germline V gene sequence: CDR1 MNHEY, CDR2 SMNVEV (reference sequence). The ends were cut back, 4 bases at V and 0 bases at J, with 7 bases in the middle. The CDR3 has 13 amino acids. Clones were read by immunoSEQ multiplex PCR, and TCRdb kept only the in-frame ones, dropping some. The data show millions of clones, approximately 95% seen once. This rearrangement joins TRBV27 to TRBJ2-7; D gene unclear. This receptor was taken from a man younger than 30 in good health. Input material: naive CD8+ T cells sorted from blood. The CDR3 protein is CASSSWDSYEQYF. CDR3 nucleotide sequence: TGTGCCAGCAGTTCGTGGGACTCCTACGAGCAGTACTTC.